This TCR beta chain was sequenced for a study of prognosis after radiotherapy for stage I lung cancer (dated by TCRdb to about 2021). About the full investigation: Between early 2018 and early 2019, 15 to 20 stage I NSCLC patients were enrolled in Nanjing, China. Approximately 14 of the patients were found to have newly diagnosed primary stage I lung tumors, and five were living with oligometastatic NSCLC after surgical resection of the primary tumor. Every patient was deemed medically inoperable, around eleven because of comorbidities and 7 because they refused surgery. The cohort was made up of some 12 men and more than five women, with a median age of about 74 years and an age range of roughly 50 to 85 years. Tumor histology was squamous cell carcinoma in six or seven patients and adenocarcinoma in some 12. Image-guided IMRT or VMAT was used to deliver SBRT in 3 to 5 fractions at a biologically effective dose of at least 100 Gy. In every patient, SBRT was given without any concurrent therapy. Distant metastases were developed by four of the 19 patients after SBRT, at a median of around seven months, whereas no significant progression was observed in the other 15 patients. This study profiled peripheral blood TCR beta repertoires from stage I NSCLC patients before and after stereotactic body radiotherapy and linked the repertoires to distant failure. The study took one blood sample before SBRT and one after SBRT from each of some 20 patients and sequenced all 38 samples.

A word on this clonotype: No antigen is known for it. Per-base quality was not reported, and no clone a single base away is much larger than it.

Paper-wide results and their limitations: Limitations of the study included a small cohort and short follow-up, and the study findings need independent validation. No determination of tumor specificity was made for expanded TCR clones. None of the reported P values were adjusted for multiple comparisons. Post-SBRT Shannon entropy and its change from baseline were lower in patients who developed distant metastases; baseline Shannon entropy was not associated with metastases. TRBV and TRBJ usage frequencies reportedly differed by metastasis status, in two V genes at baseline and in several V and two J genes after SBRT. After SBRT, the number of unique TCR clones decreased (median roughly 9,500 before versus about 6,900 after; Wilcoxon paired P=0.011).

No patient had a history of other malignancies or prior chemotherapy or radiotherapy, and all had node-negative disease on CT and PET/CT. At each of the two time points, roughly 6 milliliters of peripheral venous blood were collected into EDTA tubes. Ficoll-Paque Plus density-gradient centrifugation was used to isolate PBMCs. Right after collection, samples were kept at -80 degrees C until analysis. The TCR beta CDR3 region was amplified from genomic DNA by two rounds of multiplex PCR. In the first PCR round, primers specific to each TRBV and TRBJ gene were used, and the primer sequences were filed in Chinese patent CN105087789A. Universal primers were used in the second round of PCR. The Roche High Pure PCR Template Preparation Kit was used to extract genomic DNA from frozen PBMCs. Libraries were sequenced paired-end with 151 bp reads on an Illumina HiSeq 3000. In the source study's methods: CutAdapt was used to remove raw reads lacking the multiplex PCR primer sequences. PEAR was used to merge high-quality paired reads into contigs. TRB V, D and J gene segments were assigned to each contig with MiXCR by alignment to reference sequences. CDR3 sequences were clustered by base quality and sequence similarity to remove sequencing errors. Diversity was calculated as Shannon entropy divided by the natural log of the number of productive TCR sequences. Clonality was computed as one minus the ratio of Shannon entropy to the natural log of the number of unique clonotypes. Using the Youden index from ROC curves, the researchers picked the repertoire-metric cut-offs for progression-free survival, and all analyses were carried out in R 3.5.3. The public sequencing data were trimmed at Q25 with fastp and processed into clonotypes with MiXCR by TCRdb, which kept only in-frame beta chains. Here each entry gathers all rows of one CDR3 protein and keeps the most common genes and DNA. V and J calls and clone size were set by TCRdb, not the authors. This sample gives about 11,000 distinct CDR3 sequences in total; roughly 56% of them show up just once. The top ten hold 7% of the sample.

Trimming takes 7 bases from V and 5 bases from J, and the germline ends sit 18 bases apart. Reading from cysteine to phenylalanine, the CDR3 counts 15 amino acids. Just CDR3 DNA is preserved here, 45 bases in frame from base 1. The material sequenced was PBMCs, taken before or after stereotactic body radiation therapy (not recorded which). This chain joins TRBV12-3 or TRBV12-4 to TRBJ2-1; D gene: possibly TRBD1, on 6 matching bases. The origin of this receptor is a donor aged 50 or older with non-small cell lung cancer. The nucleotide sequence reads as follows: TGTGCCAGCACCCCGCAGAGGACAGTTCACAATGAGCAGTTCTTC. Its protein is CASTPQRTVHNEQFF.